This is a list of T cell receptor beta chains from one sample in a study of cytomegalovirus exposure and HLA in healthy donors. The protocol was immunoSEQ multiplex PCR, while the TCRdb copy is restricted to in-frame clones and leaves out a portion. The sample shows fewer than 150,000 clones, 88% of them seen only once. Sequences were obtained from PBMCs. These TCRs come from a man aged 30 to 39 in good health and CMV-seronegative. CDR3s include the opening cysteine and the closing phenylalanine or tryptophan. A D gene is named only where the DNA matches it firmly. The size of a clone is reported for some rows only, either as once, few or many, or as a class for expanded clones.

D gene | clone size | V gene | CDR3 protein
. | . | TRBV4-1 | CASSQASGSRDTQYF
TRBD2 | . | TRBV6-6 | CASGPSGSYNEQFF
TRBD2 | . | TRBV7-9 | CASTPYGLAGDPQFF
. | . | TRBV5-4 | CASSLRTHAWEYVYNEQFF
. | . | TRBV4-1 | CASSQDSGGEGTQYF
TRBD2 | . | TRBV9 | CASSVVPGEGGELFF
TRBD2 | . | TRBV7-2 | CASSFSGSHNNEQFF
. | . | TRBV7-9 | CASSLANSYEQYF
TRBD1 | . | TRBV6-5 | CASSSSGTGGAGGYTF
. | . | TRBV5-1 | CASGIEGTEAFF
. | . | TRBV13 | CASSVRANTGELFF
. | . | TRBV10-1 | CASSESTRGEAPLHF
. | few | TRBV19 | CASMDREKLFF
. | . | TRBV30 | CAWETGSPRGEQFF
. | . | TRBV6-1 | CASSKNMETPQHF
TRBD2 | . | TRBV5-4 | CASSLKLRGNYEQYF
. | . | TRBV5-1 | CASSPGGSTDTQYF
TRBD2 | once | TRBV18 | CASSLTGTSGYNEQFF
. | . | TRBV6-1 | CASSPQILGAYEQYF
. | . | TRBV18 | CASSLQGPNTEAFF
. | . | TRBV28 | CATRGKRYEQYF
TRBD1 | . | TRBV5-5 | CASSFRDRGGYEQYF
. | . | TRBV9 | CASSVGGQGNTIYF
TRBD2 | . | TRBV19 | CASSIGNNRWREGPNEQFF
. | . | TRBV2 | CASSDGGPRMAQPQHF
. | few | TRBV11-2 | CASSSQGASNTGELFF
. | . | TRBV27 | CASAAGSILEAFF
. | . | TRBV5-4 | CASSHGEKTYEQYF
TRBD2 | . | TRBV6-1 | CASSVRLAGGAVPFF
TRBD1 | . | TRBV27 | CASSIVRDRVGEKLFF
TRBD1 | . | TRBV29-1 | CSVRDRGPQETQYF
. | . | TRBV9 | CASSVALTNTDTQYF
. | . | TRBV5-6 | CASPRSGEIQPQHF
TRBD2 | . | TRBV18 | CASSRGTSGRVYNEQFF
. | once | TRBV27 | CASSPSVGWETQYF